These 21 T cell receptor delta chains originate from one sample sequenced in a study of γδ T cells in repeated Plasmodium falciparum infection. Gammadelta T cells were flow-sorted from PBMC into Vgamma9/Vdelta2+ and Vdelta2-negative populations for bulk analysis. TCRdb redid the clone calls on the multiplex PCR reads with CATT. The sample shows over 45,000 delta-chain clones, over 1.5% of them seen only once. The sequenced material came from gamma-delta T cells from blood. All receptors come from a pool of human donors (malaria-infected and uninfected, not separated).

With regard to this clone: A far larger clone is just one base off, so this is likely a read error. The identical CDR3 is also encoded by other nucleotide sequences in the sample. V usage is TRDV1 and J usage is TRDJ1, with 7 bases aligning to TRDD3. Here the J gene came from matching the DNA to germline, since TCRdb omits it. This CDR3 has 22 residues. Trimming cost V 4 bases and J 2 bases; bases outside gene matches: 28. Germline V lookup: CDR1 TSWWSYY, CDR2 QGS. CDR3 region: CALGVVVDTPRLYWGYTDKLIF. DNA for the CDR3: TGTGCTCTTGGGGTGGTGGTCGATACCCCGCGGTTATACTGGGGCTATACCGATAAACTCATCTTT.

This clone was counted at least ten times. The CDR3 here is CALGSGLPSYGGIGPYTDKLIF. The DNA of the CDR3 is TGTGCTCTTGGGTCAGGCCTTCCTTCCTATGGGGGGATAGGGCCGTACACCGATAAACTCATCTTT. The chain has TRDV1 and TRDJ1; the D call may be TRDD2 or TRDD3 (8 bases each). Germline V gene data show CDR1 as TSWWSYY and CDR2 as QGS. V gave up 5 bases and J gave up 0 bases, with 34 bases separating them. The CDR3 has 22 residues.

This clone has a count of ten or more. At residue 18, the TCRdb amino acid sequence and the translated nucleotide sequence differ, so the protein here is the DNA translation. The sample holds other DNA sequences that translate to the same CDR3. The V gene reported is TRDV1; the J gene is uncalled; the table's TRDD3 call for D was not verified on the DNA. The CDR3 spans 24 residues. The germline gives CDR1 TSWWSYY, CDR2 QGS. This CDR3 reads CALGEGGSDSDWGILTPRLDKLIF. The CDR3 nucleotides are TGTGCTCTTGGGGAAGGCGGGTCAGATTCCGACTGGGGGATACTCACACCGCGTCTCGATAAACTCATCTTC.

About this clone: TCRdb's protein, taken from a much larger clone, differs from this DNA's translation at residue 17, likely owing to a read error; the protein displayed comes from the DNA. V usage is TRDV1 and J usage is TRDJ2, with 10 bases lining up with TRDD3. TCRdb is silent on the J gene; assignment here came from matching the DNA to germline. This CDR3 has 21 residues. Germline loops: CDR1 TSWWSYY, CDR2 QGS. For the CDR3, the DNA is TGTGCTCTTGGGGTTTCCTCGTACTGGGGGATCCAAACTTCTTTGACAGAACAACTCTTCTTT. Protein: CALGVSSYWGIQTSLTEQLFF.

To note about this clone: The protein held in TCRdb is that of a much larger clone and does not match this DNA's translation at residue 16, likely because of a read error; the protein shown is translated from the DNA. The chain uses TRDV1 and TRDJ1, with TRDD2 matching 8 bases. Germline V gives CDR1 TSWWSYY, CDR2 QGS. Trimming at V came to 1 base and at J to 0 bases, leaving 31 bases not matched to a gene. The CDR3 covers 25 residues. The CDR3 sequence: CALGEPTFLISFNDGEFRYTDKLIF. The CDR3 DNA sequence: TGTGCTCTTGGGGAACCAACCTTCCTAATCTCTTTTAATGATGGGGAATTCCGGTACACCGATAAACTCATCTTT.

As for this clone: The protein held in TCRdb is that of a much larger clone and does not match this DNA's translation at residue 5, likely because of a read error; the protein shown is translated from the DNA. CDR3 nucleotide sequence: TGTGCCTGTGACGCCTTGTCCGGGGGATACGCTACCGATAAACTCATCTTT. This encodes CACDALSGGYATDKLIF. The V and J genes are TRDV2 and TRDJ1; 10 nucleotides align to TRDD3. TCRdb gives no J gene; it was assigned here by matching the DNA to germline. In germline, CDR1 is GEAIGNYY, CDR2 EKD. The ends lost 3 bases at V and 2 bases at J; junction bases unmatched: 11. This CDR3 contains 17 residues.

This clone was recorded at least ten times. V is TRDV2 and J is TRDJ3; TRDD3 agrees at 10 bases. The CDR3 spans 21 residues. Germline V CDR1 and CDR2: GEAIGNYY, EKD. V shed 3 bases and J 2 bases; nucleotides not matched to a gene: 15. The CDR3 DNA sequence: TGTGCCTGTGACGGCCCCTCTTTACTGGGGGATTTCGCCTGGGACACCCGACAGATGTTTTTC. It specifies CACDGPSLLGDFAWDTRQMFF.

Remarks on this clone: TCRdb attributes to this sequence the protein of a much larger clone, which differs from the DNA translation at residue 14; a read error is likely, and the protein displayed is translated from the DNA. V usage is TRDV1 and J usage is TRDJ1; TRDD3 matches 11 bases. As TCRdb names no J gene, one was assigned here on the basis of a DNA match to germline. This CDR3 region has 19 residues. CDR1 and CDR2 (germline): TSWWSYY, QGS. Trimming removed 0 bases from V and 3 bases from J; junction bases left unmatched: 12. CDR3 bases: TGTGCTCTTGGGGAACTCCGTCCTACATGGGGGATACGCGCCGATAAACTCATCTTT. Its protein is CALGELRPTWGIRADKLIF.

This clone was seen many times. The protein TCRdb gives is from a much larger clone and does not agree with this DNA's translation at residue 3, likely a read error; the protein shown here comes from the DNA. The CDR3 is CARDALYEEVQGYTDKLIF. As DNA, the CDR3 is TGTGCCCGTGACGCCCTATACGAGGAGGTGCAGGGGTACACCGATAAACTCATCTTT. This chain links TRDV2 with TRDJ1, with D perhaps TRDD3 (5 bases). Germline matching of the DNA provided the J gene here, since TCRdb leaves it blank. The CDR3 has 19 amino acids. The germline V gene encodes CDR1 GEAIGNYY and CDR2 EKD.

About this clone: A far larger clone is one base from this, pointing to a likely read error. This sample also contains other DNA sequences that code for the same CDR3. V gene TRDV1 combines with J gene TRDJ1; 7 bases agree with TRDD3. The CDR3 is 21 amino acids. The germline V gene encodes CDR1 TSWWSYY and CDR2 QGS. CDR3 loop: CALGEISRYWGTERDTDKLIF. For the CDR3, the DNA is TGTGCTCTTGGGGAAATTTCCCGCTACTGGGGAACAGAGAGGGACACCGATAAACTCATCTTC.

Note on this clone: With a far larger clone one base away, a read error is the likely cause. The sample carries other DNA sequences with the same CDR3. The gene calls are TRDV1 and TRDJ1; TRDD3 matches 9 bases. As TCRdb names no J gene, one was assigned here on the basis of a DNA match to germline. The V gene's germline CDR1 is TSWWSYY and CDR2 QGS. The CDR3 spans 26 residues. This chain's CDR3 is CALGEFDSYIWMASWGIGGYTDKLIF. The CDR3 nucleotides read TGTGCTCTTGGGGAATTCGATTCCTATATATGGATGGCTTCCTGGGGGATCGGGGGTTACACCGACAAACTCATCTTT.

As for this clone: Given a far larger clone just one base away, this is likely a sequencing read error. Other DNA sequences of this sample code for an identical CDR3. The CDR3 sequence is CALGDISGGFLTDKLIF. CDR3 nucleotides: TGTGCTCTTGGGGACATCTCTGGGGGATTCCTCACCGACAAACTCATCTTT. V usage is TRDV1 and J usage is TRDJ1, with 9 bases that match TRDD3. The J gene, not given by TCRdb, was assigned here from a germline match of the nucleotide sequence. The germline V gene encodes CDR1 TSWWSYY and CDR2 QGS. The CDR3 has 17 amino acids.

This clone has more than one count but fewer than ten. This may be a read error, as it is one base from a much larger clone. Distinct nucleotide sequences in the sample also encode this CDR3. The V gene is TRDV1, the J gene TRDJ1, with 12 bases that match TRDD3. Per germline, CDR1 TSWWSYY and CDR2 QGS. The CDR3 extends over 25 amino acids. The CDR3 spells CALGELSSGRRTLGDTLLYTDKLIF. The CDR3 bases are TGTGCTCTCGGGGAACTTTCCTCCGGTCGTCGAACTCTGGGGGATACGCTCCTGTACACCGATAAACTCATCTTT.

The sample holds a few counts of this clone. The protein recorded in TCRdb matches a much larger clone and deviates from this DNA's translation at residue 7, suggesting a read error; the protein here is obtained by translating the DNA. This rearrangement joins TRDV1 to TRDJ1; 7 bases match TRDD3. TCRdb supplies no J gene; here it was assigned by aligning the nucleotide sequence to germline. Germline CDR1 reads TSWWSYY; CDR2 reads QGS. The CDR3 loop spans 19 amino acids. The V gene end was trimmed by 3 bases and the J gene end by 0 bases; junction bases not matched to a gene: 16. The CDR3 loop is CALGDSYRSGYVYTDKLIF. CDR3 in DNA: TGTGCTCTTGGGGACTCCTATCGAAGTGGATACGTATACACCGATAAACTCATCTTT.

The sample holds a few counts of this clone. Translating this DNA gives a protein that differs at residue 18 from the TCRdb one, which belongs to a much larger clone; a read error is likely, and the protein shown is this translation. The chain uses TRDV1 and TRDJ1; TRDD3 matches 8 bases. Germline V gene lookup returns CDR1 TSWWSYY and CDR2 QGS. The CDR3 sequence is 22 residues long. Here the CDR3 DNA reads TGTGCTCTTGGGTTTTCCGGCTACACACCCCTGGGGGACCGAACCTACACCAATAAACTCATCTTT. The encoded protein is CALGFSGYTPLGDRTYTNKLIF.

A word on this clone: The TCRdb protein comes from a much larger clone and disagrees with this DNA's translation at residue 13, likely due to a read error; the protein given here is derived from the DNA. This chain joins TRDV1 and TRDJ1, with 7 bases fitting TRDD3. TCRdb records no J gene; here it was assigned by comparing the DNA to germline. J lost 0 bases, V lost 3 bases, and 19 bases had no gene match. The germline V gene encodes CDR1 TSWWSYY and CDR2 QGS. CDR3 length: 20 amino acids. The CDR3 region has the DNA TGTGCTCTTGGGGAGCTAGCAGATCTCGATACTGGGGAATACACCGATAAACTCATCTTT. This encodes CALGELADLDTGEYTDKLIF.

This clone came up many times. The chain couples TRDV1 to TRDJ1, with 10 bases identical to TRDD3. V gave up 6 bases and J gave up 2 bases; unmatched junction bases: 21. Per germline, CDR1 TSWWSYY and CDR2 QGS. This CDR3 spans 20 amino acids. CDR3 residues: CALGESLGGIRDCSTDKLIF. DNA for the CDR3: TGTGCTCTTGGAGAATCCCTAGGGGGGATACGTGACTGTAGTACCGATAAACTCATCTTT.

This clone was recorded many times. The chain combines TRDV2 with TRDJ1; maybe TRDD2 (9 bases). No J gene was available from TCRdb, and it was assigned here by a germline match of the DNA. Germline lookup yields CDR1 GEAIGNYY and CDR2 EKD. The CDR3 is 22 residues long. The V end lost 4 bases, the J end lost 0 bases, and 35 bases lay between the germline ends. The CDR3 sequence: CACDPLPTSGIPLDFYTDKLIF. The CDR3 DNA reads as TGTGCCTGTGATCCCCTTCCTACTTCGGGGATACCGTTGGACTTTTACACCGATAAACTCATCTTT.

This rearrangement joins TRDV1 to TRDJ1; D gene unclear. The J gene comes from matching the DNA to germline here; TCRdb lacks it. The V end was cut by 0 bases, the J end by 0 bases, with 20 bases between. Germline V gene lookup returns CDR1 TSWWSYY and CDR2 QGS. The CDR3 is made up of 19 amino acids. The CDR3 coding sequence is TGTGCTCTTGGGGAACTAGTGGTCCCTCCAAAGGGTCACACCGATAAACTCATCTTT. Encoded protein: CALGELVVPPKGHTDKLIF.

This clone was detected ten times or more. This DNA translates differently at residue 4 from the TCRdb protein, which is that of a much larger clone; a read error is likely, and the protein shown is the DNA's own translation. V and J are TRDV1 and TRDJ1; D may be TRDD2 (5 bases). Germline V gene sequence: CDR1 TSWWSYY, CDR2 QGS. CDR3 length equals 18 residues. V lost 7 bases and J 2 bases, leaving 26 bases between the germline ends. The chain's CDR3 is CALVELRSPTPGTDKLIF. CDR3 coding DNA: TGTGCTCTTGTGGAGCTTAGGTCCCCTACTCCGGGTACCGATAAACTCATCTTT.

This clone was found many times. A much larger clonotype is one base distant, so this may be a read error. Other DNA variants within this sample encode the same CDR3. This sequence joins TRDV1 and TRDJ1, with TRDD3 matching over 12 bases. The J segment lost 3 bases and the V segment lost 2 bases, leaving 22 bases of the junction unmatched. Germline V gene sequence: CDR1 TSWWSYY, CDR2 QGS. This CDR3 has 22 residues. The CDR3 sequence: CALGETFGSYEEAGGYADKLIF. The CDR3 DNA is TGTGCTCTTGGGGAAACCTTTGGCTCCTACGAAGAGGCTGGGGGATACGCCGATAAACTCATCTTT.